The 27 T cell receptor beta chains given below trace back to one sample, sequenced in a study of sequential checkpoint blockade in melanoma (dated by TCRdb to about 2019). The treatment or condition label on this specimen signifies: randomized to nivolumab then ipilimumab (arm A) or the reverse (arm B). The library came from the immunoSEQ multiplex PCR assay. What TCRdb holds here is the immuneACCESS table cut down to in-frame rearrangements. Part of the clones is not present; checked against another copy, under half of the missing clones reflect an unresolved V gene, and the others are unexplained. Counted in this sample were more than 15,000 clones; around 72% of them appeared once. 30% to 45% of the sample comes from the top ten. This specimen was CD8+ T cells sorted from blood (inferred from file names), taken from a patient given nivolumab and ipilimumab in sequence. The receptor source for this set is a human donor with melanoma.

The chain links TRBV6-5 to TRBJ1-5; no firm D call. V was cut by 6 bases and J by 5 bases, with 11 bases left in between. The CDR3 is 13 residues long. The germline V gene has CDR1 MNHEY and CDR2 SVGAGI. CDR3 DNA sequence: TGTGCCAGCAGCAGATCCCCTCATCAGCCCCAGCATTTT. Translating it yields CASSRSPHQPQHF.

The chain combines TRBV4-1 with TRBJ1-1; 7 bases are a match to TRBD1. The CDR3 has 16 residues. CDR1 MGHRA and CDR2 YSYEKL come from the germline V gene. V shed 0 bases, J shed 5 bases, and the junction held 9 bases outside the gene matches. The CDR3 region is CASSQDRAGGWTEAFF. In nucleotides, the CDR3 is TGCGCCAGCAGCCAAGATCGGGCAGGGGGTTGGACTGAAGCTTTCTTT.

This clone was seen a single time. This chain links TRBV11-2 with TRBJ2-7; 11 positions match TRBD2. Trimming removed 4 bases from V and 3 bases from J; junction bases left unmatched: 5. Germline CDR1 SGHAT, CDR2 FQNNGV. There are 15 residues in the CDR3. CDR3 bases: TGTGCCAGCAGCTCTATAGCGGGAGGGATCTACGAGCAGTACTTC. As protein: CASSSIAGGIYEQYF.

The CDR3 bases are TGTGCCAGCAGTTTATTACAGGGAGGGGAGCTGTTTTTT. It is translated as CASSLLQGGELFF. The genes are TRBV28 and TRBJ2-2; D perhaps matches TRBD1 (6 bases). CDR3 length: 13 amino acids. V lost 1 base and J lost 8, with 8 bases in between. Germline loops: CDR1 MDHEN, CDR2 SYDVKM. The entire variable domain, with the rest obtained from reference TRBV28 and TRBJ2-2, is as follows: DVKVTQSSRYLVKRTGEKVFLECVQDMDHENMFWYRQDPGLGLRLIYFSYDVKMKEKGDIPEGYSVSREKKERFSLILESASTNQTSMYLCASSLLQGGELFFGEGSRLTVL.

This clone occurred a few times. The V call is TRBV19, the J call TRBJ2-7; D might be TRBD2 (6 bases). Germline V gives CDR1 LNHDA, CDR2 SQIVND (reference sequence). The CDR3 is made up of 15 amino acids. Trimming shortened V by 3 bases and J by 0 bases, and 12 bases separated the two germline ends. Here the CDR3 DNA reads TGTGCCAGTAGTATCGGGACTTCGGACTCCTACGAGCAGTACTTC. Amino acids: CASSIGTSDSYEQYF.

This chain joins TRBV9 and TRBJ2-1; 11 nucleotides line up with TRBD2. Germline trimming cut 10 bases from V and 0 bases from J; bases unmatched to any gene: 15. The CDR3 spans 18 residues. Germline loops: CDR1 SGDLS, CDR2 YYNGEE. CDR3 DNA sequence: TGTGCCTCAGCAGGGGGGCTAGCGGGGGGCACCTCCTACAATGAGCAGTTCTTC. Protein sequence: CASAGGLAGGTSYNEQFF.

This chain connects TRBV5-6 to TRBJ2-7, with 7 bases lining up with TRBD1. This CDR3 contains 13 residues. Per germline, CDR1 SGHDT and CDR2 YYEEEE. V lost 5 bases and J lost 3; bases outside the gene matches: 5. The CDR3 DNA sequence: TGTGCCAGCAGTCCCACAGGGGTCTACGAGCAGTACTTC. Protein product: CASSPTGVYEQYF.

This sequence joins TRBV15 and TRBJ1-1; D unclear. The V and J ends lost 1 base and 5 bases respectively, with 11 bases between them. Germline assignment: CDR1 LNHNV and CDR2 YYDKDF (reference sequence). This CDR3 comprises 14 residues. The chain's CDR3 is CATSRAGSRTEAFF. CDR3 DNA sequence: TGTGCCACCAGCAGAGCTGGGTCGAGGACTGAAGCTTTCTTT.

The CDR3, as DNA: TGCGCCAGCAGCTGGGGGACAGGGGAGGCCTATAATTCACCCCTCCACTTT. Its translation is CASSWGTGEAYNSPLHF. This chain joins TRBV5-1 and TRBJ1-6; TRBD1 matches 10 bases. V was pared by 3 bases and J by 2 bases, with 5 bases of the junction left unmatched. This CDR3 has 17 amino acids. The V gene's germline CDR1 is SGHRS and CDR2 YFSETQ.

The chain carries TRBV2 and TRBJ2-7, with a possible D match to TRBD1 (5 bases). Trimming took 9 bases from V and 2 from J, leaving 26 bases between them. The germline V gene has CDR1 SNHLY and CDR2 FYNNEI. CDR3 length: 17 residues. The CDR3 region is CARSRPDSQGKPYEQYF. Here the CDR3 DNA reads TGTGCCAGATCGCGTCCCGACTCGCAGGGTAAACCCTACGAGCAGTACTTC.

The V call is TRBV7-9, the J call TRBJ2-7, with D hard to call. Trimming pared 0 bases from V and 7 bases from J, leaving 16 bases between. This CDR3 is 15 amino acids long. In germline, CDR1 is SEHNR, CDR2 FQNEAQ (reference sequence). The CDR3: CASSLAAEAGREQYF. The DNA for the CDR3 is TGTGCCAGCAGCTTAGCGGCAGAGGCCGGCCGGGAGCAGTACTTC.

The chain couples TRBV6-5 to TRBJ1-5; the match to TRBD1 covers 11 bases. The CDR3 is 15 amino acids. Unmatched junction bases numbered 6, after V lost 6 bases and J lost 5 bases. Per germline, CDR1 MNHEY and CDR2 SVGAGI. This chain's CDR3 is CASSPGQGAYQPQHF. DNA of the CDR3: TGTGCCAGCAGCCCAGGACAGGGGGCGTATCAGCCCCAGCATTTT.

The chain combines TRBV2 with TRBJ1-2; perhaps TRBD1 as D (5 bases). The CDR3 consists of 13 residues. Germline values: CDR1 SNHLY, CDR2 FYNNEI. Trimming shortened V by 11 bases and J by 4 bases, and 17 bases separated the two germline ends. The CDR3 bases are TGTGCCGGGGGGAACAGGCCTGGCTATGGCTACACCTTC. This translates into CAGGNRPGYGYTF.

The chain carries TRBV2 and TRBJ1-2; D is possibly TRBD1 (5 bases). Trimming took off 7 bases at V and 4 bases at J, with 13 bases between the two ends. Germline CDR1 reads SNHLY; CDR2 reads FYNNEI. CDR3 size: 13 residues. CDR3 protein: CASTGGVFYGYTF. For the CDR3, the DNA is TGTGCCAGCACCGGGGGGGTTTTCTATGGCTACACCTTC.

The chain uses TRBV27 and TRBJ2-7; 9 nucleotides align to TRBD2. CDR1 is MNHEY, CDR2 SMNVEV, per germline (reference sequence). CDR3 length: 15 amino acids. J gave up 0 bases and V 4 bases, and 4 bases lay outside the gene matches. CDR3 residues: CASSSLAGSSYEQYF. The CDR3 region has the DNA TGTGCCAGCAGTTCCCTAGCGGGGTCCTCCTACGAGCAGTACTTC.

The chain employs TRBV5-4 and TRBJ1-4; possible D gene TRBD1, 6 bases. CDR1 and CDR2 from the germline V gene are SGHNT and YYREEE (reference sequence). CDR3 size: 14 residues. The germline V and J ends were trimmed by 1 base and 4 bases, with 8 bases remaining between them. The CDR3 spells CASSLTRGNEKLFF. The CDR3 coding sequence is TGTGCCAGCAGCTTGACCAGGGGTAATGAAAAACTGTTTTTT.

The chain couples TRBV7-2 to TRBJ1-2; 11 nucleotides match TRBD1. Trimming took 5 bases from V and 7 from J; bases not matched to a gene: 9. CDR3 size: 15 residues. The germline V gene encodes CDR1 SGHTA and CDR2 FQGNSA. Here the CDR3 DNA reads TGTGCCAGCAGCACAGACGGGACAGGGGGGAGTGGCTACACCTTC. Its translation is CASSTDGTGGSGYTF.

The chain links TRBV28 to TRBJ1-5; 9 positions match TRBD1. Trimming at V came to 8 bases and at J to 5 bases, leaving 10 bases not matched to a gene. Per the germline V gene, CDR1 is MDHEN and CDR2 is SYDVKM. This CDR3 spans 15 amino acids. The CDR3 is CASCVQGADDQPQHF. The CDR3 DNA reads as TGTGCCAGCTGTGTACAGGGGGCTGACGATCAGCCCCAGCATTTT.

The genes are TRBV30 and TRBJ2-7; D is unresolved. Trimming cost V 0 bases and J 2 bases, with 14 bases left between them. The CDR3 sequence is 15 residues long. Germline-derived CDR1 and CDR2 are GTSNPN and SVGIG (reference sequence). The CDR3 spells CAWSVPRHRTYEQYF. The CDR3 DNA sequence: TGTGCCTGGAGTGTCCCCCGACACCGAACCTACGAGCAGTACTTC. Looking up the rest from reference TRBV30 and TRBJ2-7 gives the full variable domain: SQTIHQWPATLVQPVGSPLSLECTVEGTSNPNLYWYRQAAGRGLQLLFYSVGIGQISSEVPQNLSASRPQDRQFILSSKKLLLSDSGFYLCAWSVPRHRTYEQYFGPGTRLTVT.

The DNA of the CDR3 is TGTGCCAGCAGCCTGGGACAGGGGGCGGGCTACACCTTC. Translated, it gives CASSLGQGAGYTF. The chain carries TRBV7-8 and TRBJ1-2, with 12 bases lining up with TRBD1. The V gene's germline CDR1 is SGHVS and CDR2 FQNEAQ. The CDR3 is made up of 13 amino acids. J gave up 8 bases and V 5 bases, and 3 bases lay outside the gene matches. The whole variable domain, remainder taken from reference TRBV7-8 and TRBJ1-2, is GAGVSQSPRYKVAKRGQDVALRCDPISGHVSLFWYQQALGQGPEFLTYFQNEAQLDKSGLPSDRFFAERPEGSVSTLKIQRTQQEDSAVYLCASSLGQGAGYTFGSGTRLTVV.

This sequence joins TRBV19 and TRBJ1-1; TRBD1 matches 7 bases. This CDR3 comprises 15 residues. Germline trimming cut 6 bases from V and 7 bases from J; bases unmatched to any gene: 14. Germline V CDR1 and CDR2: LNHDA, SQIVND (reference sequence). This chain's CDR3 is CASSDPGQQVIEAFF. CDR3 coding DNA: TGTGCCAGTAGCGACCCGGGACAGCAAGTGATTGAAGCTTTCTTT.

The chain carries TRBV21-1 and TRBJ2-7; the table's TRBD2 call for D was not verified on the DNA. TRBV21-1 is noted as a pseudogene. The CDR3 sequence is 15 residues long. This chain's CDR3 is CASSKGPEALYEQYF. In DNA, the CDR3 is TGTGCCAGCAGCAAAGGTCCGGAGGCCCTTTACGAGCAGTACTTC.

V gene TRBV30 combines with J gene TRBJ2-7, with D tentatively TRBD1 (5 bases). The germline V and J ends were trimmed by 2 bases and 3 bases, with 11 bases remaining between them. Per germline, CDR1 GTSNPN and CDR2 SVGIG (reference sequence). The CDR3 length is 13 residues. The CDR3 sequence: CAWSKGSGYEQYF. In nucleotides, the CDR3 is TGTGCCTGGAGTAAGGGGTCGGGCTACGAGCAGTACTTC. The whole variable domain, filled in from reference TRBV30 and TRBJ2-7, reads SQTIHQWPATLVQPVGSPLSLECTVEGTSNPNLYWYRQAAGRGLQLLFYSVGIGQISSEVPQNLSASRPQDRQFILSSKKLLLSDSGFYLCAWSKGSGYEQYFGPGTRLTVT.

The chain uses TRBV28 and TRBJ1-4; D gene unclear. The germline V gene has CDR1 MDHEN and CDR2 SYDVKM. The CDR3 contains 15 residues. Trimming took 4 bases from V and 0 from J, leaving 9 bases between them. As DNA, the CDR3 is TGTGCCAGCAGTTCCGAGGAGGCAACTAATGAAAAACTGTTTTTT. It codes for CASSSEEATNEKLFF. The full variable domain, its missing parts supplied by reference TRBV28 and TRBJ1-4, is DVKVTQSSRYLVKRTGEKVFLECVQDMDHENMFWYRQDPGLGLRLIYFSYDVKMKEKGDIPEGYSVSREKKERFSLILESASTNQTSMYLCASSSEEATNEKLFFGSGTQLSVL.

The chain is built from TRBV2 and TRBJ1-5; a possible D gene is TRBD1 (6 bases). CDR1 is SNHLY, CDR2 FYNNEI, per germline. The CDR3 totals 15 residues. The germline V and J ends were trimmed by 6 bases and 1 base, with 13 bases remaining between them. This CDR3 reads CASSDGQQSNQPQHF. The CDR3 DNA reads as TGTGCCAGCAGCGACGGACAGCAGAGCAATCAGCCCCAGCATTTT. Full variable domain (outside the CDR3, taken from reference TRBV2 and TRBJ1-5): EPEVTQTPSHQVTQMGQEVILRCVPISNHLYFYWYRQILGQKVEFLVSFYNNEISEKSEIFDDQFSVERPDGSNFTLKIRSTKLEDSAMYFCASSDGQQSNQPQHFGDGTRLSIL.

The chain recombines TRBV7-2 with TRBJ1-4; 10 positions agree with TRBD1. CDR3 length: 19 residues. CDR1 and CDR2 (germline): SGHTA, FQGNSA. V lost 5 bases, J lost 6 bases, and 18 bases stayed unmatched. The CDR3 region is CASSPSFKTGGASDEKLFF. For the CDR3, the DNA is TGTGCCAGCAGCCCCTCTTTTAAGACAGGGGGCGCTTCTGATGAAAAACTGTTTTTT.

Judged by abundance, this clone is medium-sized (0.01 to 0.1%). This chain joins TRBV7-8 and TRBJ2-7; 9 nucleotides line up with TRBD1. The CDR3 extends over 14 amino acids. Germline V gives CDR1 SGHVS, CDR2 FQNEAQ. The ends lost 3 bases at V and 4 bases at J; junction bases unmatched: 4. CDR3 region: CASSFWTGEYEQYF. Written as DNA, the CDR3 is TGTGCCAGCAGCTTTTGGACAGGGGAATACGAGCAGTACTTC.